The 6 T cell receptor beta chains reported below all come from one sample, sequenced in a study of T cell responses to AZD1222 COVID-19 vaccine (dated by TCRdb to the early 2020s). The time point label, read with the paper, signifies: about 28 days (+/-7) after the second vaccine dose. The meaning of the sample's treatment or condition label: meningococcal conjugate vaccine given as trial control. The library relied on the immunoSEQ multiplex PCR assay. TCRdb carries this immuneACCESS record with in-frame sequences only. Its versions omit some clonotypes, under half of them owing to an unresolved V gene in the studies checked, with the rest unexplained. The sample has some 150,000 clones on record, around 90% of them singletons. The ten largest account for 5% to 5.5% of the sample. Here the sequenced sample was peripheral blood, taken 28 days after the second dose of the MenACWY control vaccine. These receptors all stem from an adult who received the MenACWY meningococcal vaccine as a control.

The rearrangement links TRBV2 to TRBJ1-1, with D possibly matching TRBD1 (5 bases). Looked up from germline, CDR1 is SNHLY and CDR2 is FYNNEI. CDR3 size: 13 residues. Trimming pared 3 bases from V and 4 bases from J, leaving 9 bases between. The DNA of the CDR3 is TGTGCCAGCAGTGAGACGGGACTCACTGAAGCTTTCTTT. Residues: CASSETGLTEAFF.

The chain is built from TRBV6-2 or TRBV6-3 and TRBJ1-5; D is unclear. V dropped 2 bases and J dropped 3 bases, with 11 bases sitting between them. CDR3 size: 15 residues. Germline V gene lookup returns CDR1 MNHEY and CDR2 SVGEGT. DNA of the CDR3: TGTGCCAGCAGTTACGAAGGCGGATACAATCAGCCCCAGCATTTT. Translated: CASSYEGGYNQPQHF.

V gene TRBV11-3 combines with J gene TRBJ2-7; perhaps TRBD2 as D (6 bases). V was clipped by 5 bases and J by 2 bases, with 16 bases between them. Germline V gives CDR1 SGHNT, CDR2 YENEEA. This CDR3 region has 15 residues. The CDR3 sequence is CASSPGGGAPYEQYF. As DNA, the CDR3 is TGTGCCAGCAGCCCCGGTGGAGGGGCGCCCTACGAGCAGTACTTC.

This clone was found once. J is TRBJ1-6 and V is TRBV12-5; D is ambiguous. The CDR3 length is 13 residues. V lost 3 bases and J 6 bases, leaving 6 bases between the germline ends. Germline assignment: CDR1 LGHNT and CDR2 FRNRAP. CDR3 protein: CASGLGANSPLHF. CDR3 nucleotides: TGTGCTAGTGGTTTAGGAGCTAATTCACCCCTCCACTTT.

This clone was counted many times. CDR3 sequence: CASSPQGGGSGYTF. Here the CDR3 DNA reads TGTGCCAGCAGTCCTCAGGGAGGGGGTTCGGGCTACACCTTC. The chain links TRBV6-5 to TRBJ1-2; D is perhaps TRBD1 (6 bases). This CDR3 contains 14 residues. The germline V gene has CDR1 MNHEY and CDR2 SVGAGI. The V end lost 5 bases, the J end lost 8 bases, and 18 bases lay between the germline ends.

J is TRBJ1-3 and V is TRBV27, with a weak D call TRBD1 (5 bases). The CDR3 is 16 residues long. The germline gives CDR1 MNHEY, CDR2 SMNVEV (reference sequence). V was clipped by 6 bases and J by 6 bases, with 21 bases between them. In nucleotides, the CDR3 is TGTGCCAGCAGCCCTCAACCTCAGGGAAGTCTAAACACCATATATTTT. It translates to CASSPQPQGSLNTIYF.